This T cell receptor (beta chain) came from a study of spatial heterogeneity in lung cancer. The V gene's germline CDR1 is SGHKS and CDR2 YYEKEE (reference sequence). The CDR3 consists of 15 residues. The V end was cut by 3 bases, the J end by 1 base, with 13 bases between. This clonotype has more than one count but fewer than ten. Its specificity is unknown. Time point meaning: sample taken at primary tumor resection. In each case, whole RNA from tumor, nontumor lung or frozen PBMC was sequenced unsorted. Regarding the study as a whole: Blood carried ubiquitous expanded tumor TCRs more at resection than follow-up.

TCRdb called the 5' RACE reads again in MiXCR, with one record for every CDR3 protein. The sample has 80,000 to 95,000 distinct CDR3 sequences; over 8.5% are singletons. This receptor was identified in a male donor with early-stage non-small cell lung cancer. V is TRBV5-5 and J is TRBJ2-5, with D possibly being TRBD2 (6 bases). This specimen consisted of PBMCs, obtained at surgery. CDR3 region: CASSSLRGGQETQYF. The CDR3 DNA follows: TGTGCCAGCAGCTCTTTACGGGGAGGCCAAGAGACCCAGTACTTC.